The 24 T cell receptor beta chains listed next were all sequenced from one sample in a study of shared clonotypes between healthy human individuals. Assay: immunoSEQ multiplex PCR; the TCRdb copy retains only in-frame clones and omits some. The sample gives about 960,000 clones, 60% to 85% of which show up once; about 1.5% is in the top ten. Sequenced: memory CD4+ T cells sorted from blood. Subset denoted: CD45RA-negative fraction. The source of these receptors is a young man in good health.

V is TRBV29-1 and J is TRBJ1-5, with D perhaps matching TRBD1 (6 bases). Germline CDR1 reads SQVTM; CDR2 reads ANQGSEA. V was clipped by 4 bases and J by 3 bases, with 13 bases between them. CDR3 length: 14 residues. CDR3 sequence reads: CSVASDRTNQPQHF. The CDR3 DNA reads TGCAGCGTTGCCTCAGACAGGACCAATCAGCCCCAGCATTTT.

This chain joins TRBV30 and TRBJ1-3; D gene unclear. Between the trimmed V and J ends, which lost 2 bases and 6 bases, there was a span of 8 bases. CDR1 GTSNPN and CDR2 SVGIG come from the germline V gene (reference sequence). The CDR3 is 12 amino acids. The CDR3 coding sequence is TGTGCCTGGAGTAAAGAACTAAACACCATATATTTT. Protein sequence: CAWSKELNTIYF.

A few counts support this clone. V gene TRBV7-2 combines with J gene TRBJ1-1, with D maybe TRBD1 (6 bases). This CDR3 contains 13 residues. CDR1 SGHTA and CDR2 FQGNSA come from the germline V gene. Trimming left V 5 bases short and J 1 base short, with 8 bases between. CDR3 residues: CASSPTGNTEAFF. The CDR3, as DNA: TGTGCCAGCAGCCCGACAGGGAACACTGAAGCTTTCTTT.

This sequence joins TRBV10-3 and TRBJ2-7, with TRBD2 identical over 11 bases. With V trimmed by 7 bases and J by 5 bases, 4 bases remained unmatched. The CDR3 has 13 amino acids. Germline V gives CDR1 ENHRY, CDR2 SYGVKD. The CDR3 DNA reads as TGTGCCATCACTACTAGCGGGAGTGACGAGCAGTACTTC. Its translation is CAITTSGSDEQYF.

This clone was recorded only once. This chain joins TRBV15 and TRBJ2-5; D is ambiguous. The CDR3 runs to 14 residues. The V end was cut by 1 base, the J end by 5 bases, with 11 bases between. Per germline, CDR1 LNHNV and CDR2 YYDKDF (reference sequence). CDR3 sequence (DNA): TGTGCCACCAGCAGAGGGCAGATTCCGGAGACCCAGTACTTC. Residues: CATSRGQIPETQYF.

This clone was seen many times. This chain links TRBV7-8 with TRBJ1-6, with D perhaps TRBD1 (5 bases). The CDR3 has 13 residues. V lost 3 bases and J 10 bases, leaving 10 bases between the germline ends. Germline CDR1 reads SGHVS; CDR2 reads FQNEAQ. The CDR3 DNA follows: TGTGCCAGCAGCTTCCAGGGAGAATCACCCCTCCACTTT. Protein: CASSFQGESPLHF. The variable domain in full, completed from reference TRBV7-8 and TRBJ1-6, reads GAGVSQSPRYKVAKRGQDVALRCDPISGHVSLFWYQQALGQGPEFLTYFQNEAQLDKSGLPSDRFFAERPEGSVSTLKIQRTQQEDSAVYLCASSFQGESPLHFGNGTRLTVT.

The V call is TRBV28, the J call TRBJ2-7; D may be TRBD2 (6 bases). The CDR3 is made up of 14 amino acids. The germline V gene has CDR1 MDHEN and CDR2 SYDVKM. CDR3 in amino acids: CATLTSLNTYEQYF. CDR3 DNA: TGTGCTACCCTAACTAGCCTAAATACCTACGAGCAGTACTTC.

The chain links TRBV7-9 to TRBJ2-3; TRBD2 matches 10 bases. Germline V gives CDR1 SEHNR, CDR2 FQNEAQ (reference sequence). The CDR3 loop spans 14 amino acids. Trimming removed 7 bases from V and 4 bases from J; junction bases left unmatched: 5. Written as DNA, the CDR3 is TGTGCCAGCACTAGCGGGAGCTCCGCAGATACGCAGTATTTT. Translation: CASTSGSSADTQYF.

Comment on this clone: Additional DNA sequences in this sample encode the identical CDR3. This chain joins TRBV9 and TRBJ1-3; 7 nucleotides agree with TRBD1. Germline CDR1 reads SGDLS; CDR2 reads YYNGEE. V lost 2 bases to trimming and J lost 0 bases; unmatched junction nucleotides: 2. The CDR3 covers 15 residues. CDR3 coding DNA: TGTGCCAGCAGCGTCCGGGACAGCTCTGGAAACACCATATATTTT. Translated, it gives CASSVRDSSGNTIYF.

This clone occurred once. J is TRBJ2-2 and V is TRBV6-4; 8 positions match TRBD1. V was clipped by 6 bases and J by 4 bases; unmatched bases: 4. This CDR3 region has 14 residues. In germline, CDR1 is MRHNA, CDR2 SNTAGT. CDR3 in amino acids: CASRGQVSTGELFF. The CDR3 DNA is TGTGCCAGCAGGGGACAGGTCAGCACCGGGGAGCTGTTTTTT.

This CDR3 reads CATTPNRNTGELFF. The CDR3 DNA sequence: TGCGCCACTACCCCCAATAGAAACACCGGGGAGCTGTTTTTT. This chain joins TRBV10-1 and TRBJ2-2; D is ambiguous. This CDR3 has 14 residues. The germline CDR1 and CDR2 sequences are WNHNN and SYGVQD (reference sequence). V was cut by 10 bases and J by 2 bases, with 14 bases left in between.

V is TRBV7-2 and J is TRBJ2-5; 13 nucleotides agree with TRBD2. Germline lookup yields CDR1 SGHTA and CDR2 FQGNSA. Losses at the gene ends were 3 bases for V and 10 bases for J; bases not matched to a gene: 14. The CDR3 runs to 17 residues. CDR3 protein: CASSFTSGGAIRQSQYF. CDR3 sequence (DNA): TGTGCCAGCAGCTTTACTAGCGGGGGGGCCATTCGACAAAGCCAGTACTTC. Variable domain in full (rest from reference TRBV7-2 and TRBJ2-5): GAGVSQSPSNKVTEKGKDVELRCDPISGHTALYWYRQSLGQGLEFLIYFQGNSAPDKSGLPSDRFSAERTGGSVSTLTIQRTQQEDSAVYLCASSFTSGGAIRQSQYFGPGTRLLVL.

The rearrangement joins TRBV30 to TRBJ2-5, with D possibly being TRBD1 or TRBD2 (5 bases each). V was pared by 1 base and J by 3 bases, with 12 bases between. Germline V gene lookup returns CDR1 GTSNPN and CDR2 SVGIG (reference sequence). The CDR3 has 14 residues. The CDR3 region is CAWSEGSYKETQYF. CDR3 sequence (DNA): TGTGCCTGGAGTGAGGGGAGCTACAAAGAGACCCAGTACTTC.

The chain is built from TRBV7-2 and TRBJ2-3; the match to TRBD2 covers 9 bases. This CDR3 comprises 17 residues. After removal of 5 bases from V and 4 bases from J, the junction contained 13 bases not matched to a gene. The germline CDR1 and CDR2 sequences are SGHTA and FQGNSA. The CDR3 region has the DNA TGTGCCAGCAGCCCCCGATTAGCGGGAGTGGGTTCAGATACGCAGTATTTT. The encoded protein is CASSPRLAGVGSDTQYF.

This clone was counted only a few times. This sample also contains other DNA sequences that code for the same CDR3. The rearrangement joins TRBV15 to TRBJ1-2; 8 nucleotides align to TRBD1. Germline assignment: CDR1 LNHNV and CDR2 YYDKDF (reference sequence). V shed 1 base and J 5 bases; nucleotides not matched to a gene: 0. This CDR3 has 13 amino acids. This CDR3 reads CATSRGQGYGYTF. For the CDR3, the DNA is TGTGCCACCAGCAGAGGACAGGGGTATGGCTACACCTTC.

The chain recombines TRBV30 with TRBJ2-5; 13 nucleotides agree with TRBD2. CDR3 size: 15 residues. Germline CDR1 GTSNPN, CDR2 SVGIG (reference sequence). V trimming: 4 bases; J trimming: 2 bases; junction bases outside the gene matches: 4. The CDR3 region has the DNA TGTGCCTGGACAGGGACTAGCGGGAAACAAGAGACCCAGTACTTC. Protein product: CAWTGTSGKQETQYF.

The V and J genes are TRBV7-8 and TRBJ2-1; 8 bases are a match to TRBD1. Germline-derived CDR1 and CDR2 are SGHVS and FQNEAQ. This CDR3 is built from 15 residues. J was trimmed by 7 bases and V by 6 bases; bases with no gene match: 11. For the CDR3, the DNA is TGTGCCAGCAGTTCAGCCGGACAGGGCAAGAATGAGCAGTTCTTC. Translation gives CASSSAGQGKNEQFF.

The rearrangement joins TRBV5-1 to TRBJ2-3; D not certain. Trimming cost V 0 bases and J 5 bases, with 16 bases left between them. The CDR3 covers 16 residues. The germline V gene encodes CDR1 SGHRS and CDR2 YFSETQ. Written as DNA, the CDR3 is TGCGCCAGCAGCTTGGGAGGCGGTCGTAGTGGAGATACGCAGTATTTT. Its translation is CASSLGGGRSGDTQYF.

The chain has TRBV6-1 and TRBJ1-2; 9 positions agree with TRBD1. The ends lost 2 bases at V and 8 bases at J; junction bases unmatched: 15. The CDR3 is 17 residues long. CDR1 and CDR2 from the germline V gene are MNHNS and SASEGT. CDR3: CASSERRGQGSLKGYTF. The CDR3 bases are TGTGCCAGCAGTGAAAGGAGGGGACAGGGCTCCCTTAAGGGCTACACCTTC.

The chain has TRBV18 and TRBJ2-7, with 9 positions matching TRBD1. This CDR3 spans 16 amino acids. Germline values: CDR1 KGHSH, CDR2 LQKENI. Unmatched junction bases numbered 12, after V lost 6 bases and J lost 3 bases. CDR3 nucleotide sequence: TGTGCCAGCTCCCCGATTAAGGGGACAGGGAACTACGAGCAGTACTTC. Protein sequence: CASSPIKGTGNYEQYF.

CDR3 amino acids: CASSYGLAGETQYF. In nucleotides, the CDR3 is TGTGCCAGCAGCTACGGACTAGCGGGAGAGACCCAGTACTTC. The chain uses TRBV7-6 and TRBJ2-5; 11 bases are shared with TRBD2. With 4 bases clipped from V and 4 bases from J, the junction kept 2 bases outside the gene matches. The CDR3 is 14 amino acids. The germline V gene encodes CDR1 SGHVS and CDR2 FNYEAQ.

The chain uses TRBV28 and TRBJ1-2; 7 nucleotides align to TRBD1. This CDR3 is built from 11 residues. V lost 8 bases to trimming and J lost 8 bases; unmatched junction nucleotides: 5. CDR1 is MDHEN and CDR2 is SYDVKM in the germline V gene. Written as DNA, the CDR3 is TGTGCCAGCCGCGGGACAGTGGGCTACACCTTC. Translated: CASRGTVGYTF.

The genes are TRBV7-2 and TRBJ2-7, with D unresolved. CDR1 is SGHTA and CDR2 is FQGNSA in the germline V gene. V lost 4 bases, J lost 5 bases, and 9 bases lay in between. The CDR3 extends over 12 amino acids. CDR3 amino acids: CASSSSANEQYF. The CDR3 bases are TGTGCCAGCAGCTCAAGTGCCAACGAGCAGTACTTC.

V and J are TRBV11-2 and TRBJ2-2; TRBD2 agrees at 7 bases. The J segment lost 4 bases and the V segment lost 2 bases, leaving 7 bases of the junction unmatched. The length of the CDR3 is 16 residues. CDR1 and CDR2 from the germline V gene are SGHAT and FQNNGV. Written as DNA, the CDR3 is TGTGCCAGCAGCTTACGGGACTATCAACCCACCGGGGAGCTGTTTTTT. Protein: CASSLRDYQPTGELFF.